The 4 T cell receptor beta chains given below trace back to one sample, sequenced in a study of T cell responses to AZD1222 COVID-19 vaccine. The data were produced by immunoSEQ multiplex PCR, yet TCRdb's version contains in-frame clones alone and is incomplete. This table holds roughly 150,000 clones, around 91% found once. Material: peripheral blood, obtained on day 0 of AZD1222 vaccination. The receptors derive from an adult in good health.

In DNA, the CDR3 is TGTGCCAGCAGCCAAGCGAATATGGTGGGCTACACCTTC. Protein product: CASSQANMVGYTF. V gene TRBV4-2 combines with J gene TRBJ1-2; no clear D. The CDR3 is 13 residues long. In germline, CDR1 is LGHNA, CDR2 YNFKEQ. V lost 1 base, J lost 8 bases, and 11 bases lay in between.

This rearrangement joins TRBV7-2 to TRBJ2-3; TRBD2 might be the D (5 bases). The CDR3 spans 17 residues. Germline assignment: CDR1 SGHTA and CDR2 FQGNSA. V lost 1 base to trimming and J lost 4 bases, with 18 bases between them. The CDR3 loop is CASSLVYAAAGADTQYF. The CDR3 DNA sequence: TGTGCCAGCAGCTTAGTATACGCGGCGGCGGGCGCAGATACGCAGTATTTT.

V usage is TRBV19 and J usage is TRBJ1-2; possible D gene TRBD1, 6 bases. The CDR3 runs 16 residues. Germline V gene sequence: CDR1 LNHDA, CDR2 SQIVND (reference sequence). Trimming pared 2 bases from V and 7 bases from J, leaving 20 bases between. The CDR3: CASSIYSRAGASGYTF. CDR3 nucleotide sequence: TGTGCCAGTAGTATATACAGTCGGGCAGGGGCGAGTGGCTACACCTTC.

The CDR3 coding sequence is TGTGCCAGCAGTTCGACAGGGACTTATGACTCCTACGAGCAGTACTTC. This sequence encodes CASSSTGTYDSYEQYF. The chain joins TRBV6-2 or TRBV6-3 to TRBJ2-7; possibly TRBD1 for D (7 bases). The CDR3 loop spans 16 amino acids. CDR1 MNHEY and CDR2 SVGEGT come from the germline V gene. The V gene lost 4 bases and the J gene lost 0 bases, with 16 bases spanning the gap.